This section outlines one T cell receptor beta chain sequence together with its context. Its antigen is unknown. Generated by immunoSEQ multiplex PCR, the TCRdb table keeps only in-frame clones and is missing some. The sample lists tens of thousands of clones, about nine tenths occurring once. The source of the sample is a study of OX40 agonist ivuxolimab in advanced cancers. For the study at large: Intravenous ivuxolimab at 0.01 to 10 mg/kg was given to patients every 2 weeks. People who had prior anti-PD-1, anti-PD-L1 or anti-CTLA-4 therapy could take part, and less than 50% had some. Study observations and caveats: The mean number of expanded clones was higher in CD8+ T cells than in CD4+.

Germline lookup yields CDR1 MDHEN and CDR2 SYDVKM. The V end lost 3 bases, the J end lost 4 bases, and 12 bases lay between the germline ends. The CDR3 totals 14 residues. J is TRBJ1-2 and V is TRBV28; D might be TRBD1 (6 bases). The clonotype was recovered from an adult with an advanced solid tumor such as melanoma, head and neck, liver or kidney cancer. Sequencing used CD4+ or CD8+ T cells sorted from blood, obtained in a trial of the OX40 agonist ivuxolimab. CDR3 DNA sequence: TGTGCCAGCAGTTTGGGGGGCGCCGCCTATGGCTACACCTTC. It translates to CASSLGGAAYGYTF.